This TCR beta chain was captured by sequencing in a study of radiation and T cells in renal cell carcinoma. Study conclusions and caveats: Top tumor clonotypes rose in blood 2 weeks post-radiation, then contracted. Pretreatment tumor biopsies were lacking, so baseline clonotypes are unknown.

The sample holds many counts of this clone. Its specificity is not known. Measured with immunoSEQ multiplex PCR; TCRdb has only the in-frame clones, and not every one. This sample has just over 150,000 clones, with about 87% found just once. The sample's time point: blood 2 weeks post-SBRT. Treatment indicated: 15 Gy SBRT to primary tumor, nephrectomy 4 weeks later. Losses at the gene ends were 5 bases for V and 6 bases for J; bases not matched to a gene: 3. Per the germline V gene, CDR1 is LNHDA and CDR2 is SQIVND (reference sequence). This CDR3 spans 14 amino acids. The sequencing used blood, collected from a patient whose treatment included radiotherapy and nephrectomy. This TCR derives from a woman in her fifties or sixties with renal cell carcinoma. The rearrangement uses TRBV19 and TRBJ2-2; TRBD1 matches at 10 bases. CDR3 loop: CASSYGTGAGELFF. The CDR3 region has the DNA TGTGCCAGTAGTTACGGGACAGGGGCCGGGGAGCTGTTTTTT.